A single sample gave rise to the 15 T cell receptor beta chains below, sequenced in a study of T cells in Graves' hyperthyroidism and ophthalmopathy. Template material for amplifying TCR beta CDR3 regions consisted of RNA transcripts. Researchers ran a first-round RT-PCR on the TCR CDR3 using the HTBI primer set. TCRdb itself ran the multiplex PCR reads through MiXCR, one entry per CDR3 protein. The sample includes about 270,000 distinct CDR3 sequences, around 22% of them seen just once. Sequencing input: blood. The receptors stem from a man aged 25-40 years with Graves' ophthalmopathy.

The genes are TRBV20-1 and TRBJ1-5; no definite D call. Germline V CDR1 and CDR2: DFQATT, SNEGSKA (reference sequence). The V and J ends lost 5 bases and 9 bases respectively, with 17 bases between them. The CDR3 contains 13 residues. In nucleotides, the CDR3 is TGCAGTGCTCCCTCGGTGGTCGCGGGGCCCCAGCATTTT. This codes for CSAPSVVAGPQHF.

This clonotype was observed a few times. The genes are TRBV29-1 and TRBJ1-5, with D unresolved. Germline V gives CDR1 SQVTM, CDR2 ANQGSEA. CDR3 size: 13 residues. The germline V and J ends were trimmed by 4 bases and 6 bases, with 13 bases remaining between them. The CDR3 reads CSVAVTDLQPQHF. CDR3 in DNA: TGCAGCGTTGCAGTTACGGATCTTCAGCCCCAGCATTTT.

This clonotype has a count of ten or more. The chain combines TRBV6-1 with TRBJ2-7; 9 bases are a match to TRBD2. This CDR3 has 15 residues. The germline V gene has CDR1 MNHNS and CDR2 SASEGT. J lost 5 bases, V lost 1 base, and 6 bases had no gene match. CDR3 loop: CASSEVSSGRDEQYF. The CDR3, as DNA: TGTGCCAGCAGTGAAGTAAGTAGCGGGAGAGACGAGCAGTACTTC.

This clonotype was counted between two and nine times. The chain couples TRBV18 to TRBJ2-5, with 7 positions matching TRBD1. CDR3 length: 14 amino acids. The V and J ends lost 8 bases and 2 bases, in that order; junction bases with no gene match: 8. CDR1 KGHSH and CDR2 LQKENI come from the germline V gene. The CDR3 protein is CASLEGTEQETQYF. CDR3 bases: TGTGCCAGCCTGGAAGGGACAGAGCAAGAGACCCAGTACTTC.

This clonotype was seen at least ten times. This chain links TRBV2 with TRBJ1-2, with D hard to call. CDR3 size: 12 residues. Germline V gene sequence: CDR1 SNHLY, CDR2 FYNNEI. Trimming removed 6 bases at V and 4 bases at J, with 9 bases between. The CDR3 coding sequence is TGTGCCAGCAGCCAGGAGCGCTATGGCTACACCTTC. It is translated as CASSQERYGYTF.

The rearrangement uses TRBV18 and TRBJ2-1; TRBD2 matches at 7 bases. After removal of 0 bases from V and 4 bases from J, the junction contained 3 bases not matched to a gene. This CDR3 has 15 amino acids. Germline CDR1 reads KGHSH; CDR2 reads LQKENI. The DNA of the CDR3 is TGTGCCAGCTCACCACCCGCTAGCGGATACAATGAGCAGTTCTTC. Encoded protein: CASSPPASGYNEQFF.

The chain combines TRBV30 with TRBJ2-1; D possibly corresponds to TRBD1 (6 bases). With 0 bases removed from V and 0 bases from J, the gap between germline ends came to 15 bases. The length of the CDR3 is 17 residues. The V gene's germline CDR1 is GTSNPN and CDR2 SVGIG (reference sequence). CDR3 residues: CAWSVPPRGSSYNEQFF. DNA of the CDR3: TGTGCCTGGAGTGTACCCCCGAGGGGGAGCTCCTACAATGAGCAGTTCTTC. The complete variable domain, with remaining parts taken from reference TRBV30 and TRBJ2-1, reads SQTIHQWPATLVQPVGSPLSLECTVEGTSNPNLYWYRQAAGRGLQLLFYSVGIGQISSEVPQNLSASRPQDRQFILSSKKLLLSDSGFYLCAWSVPPRGSSYNEQFFGPGTRLTVL.

Only a few counts were recorded for this clonotype. The V and J genes are TRBV12-5 and TRBJ1-2; D unresolved. Germline lookup yields CDR1 LGHNT and CDR2 FRNRAP. This CDR3 is built from 15 residues. V was cut by 4 bases and J by 4 bases, with 16 bases left in between. DNA of the CDR3: TGTGCTAGTGGTTCGCCCTCCGGAGGAGCCTATGGCTACACCTTC. This gives the protein CASGSPSGGAYGYTF.

This clonotype came up many times. This chain links TRBV5-1 with TRBJ2-1; D might be TRBD1 or TRBD2, each matching 5 bases. From germline, CDR1 is SGHRS and CDR2 YFSETQ. This CDR3 region has 15 residues. Trimming took 3 bases from V and 6 from J, leaving 16 bases between them. The CDR3 protein is CASSSAQGTFNEQFF. The CDR3 region has the DNA TGCGCCAGCAGCTCGGCACAAGGGACCTTCAATGAGCAGTTCTTC.

The sample holds many counts of this clonotype. J is TRBJ2-7 and V is TRBV5-1; 11 positions match TRBD2. Germline values: CDR1 SGHRS, CDR2 YFSETQ. This CDR3 contains 17 residues. Germline trimming cut 1 base from V and 1 base from J; bases unmatched to any gene: 7. CDR3 in DNA: TGCGCCAGCAGCTTGACTAGCGGGAGATTCGGTTCCTACGAGCAGTACTTC. Translation: CASSLTSGRFGSYEQYF.

On this clonotype: A read error is possible here, since a much larger clone lies one base away. Here the CDR3 DNA reads TGTGCCAGCAGTTGGGACGGGAGAGGCACAGATACGCAGTATTTT. It codes for CASSWDGRGTDTQYF. The chain recombines TRBV27 with TRBJ2-3, with TRBD2 as a possible D gene (6 bases). This CDR3 is 15 amino acids long. The V gene lost 4 bases and the J gene lost 1 base, with 12 bases spanning the gap. Germline CDR1 and CDR2: MNHEY and SMNVEV (reference sequence).

Ten or more counts support this clonotype. This chain joins TRBV27 and TRBJ1-1; tentatively, D is TRBD1 (5 bases). V dropped 5 bases and J dropped 1 base, with 14 bases sitting between them. Looked up from germline, CDR1 is MNHEY and CDR2 is SMNVEV (reference sequence). CDR3 length: 15 amino acids. The CDR3 nucleotides are TGTGCCAGCAGTGCCTTAGGGCAGGGGAACACTGAAGCTTTCTTT. Translating it yields CASSALGQGNTEAFF.

This clonotype has just a few counts. The chain employs TRBV20-1 and TRBJ2-5, with a possible D match to TRBD1 (6 bases). The CDR3 has 13 amino acids. Germline V gene sequence: CDR1 DFQATT, CDR2 SNEGSKA (reference sequence). Trimming took 5 bases from V and 4 from J, leaving 14 bases between them. The chain's CDR3 is CSAFQGSRETQYF. The CDR3 DNA reads TGCAGTGCTTTCCAGGGGTCCCGAGAGACCCAGTACTTC.

This clonotype was seen at least ten times. The J gene is TRBJ2-7, the V gene TRBV7-9, with D perhaps matching TRBD2 (7 bases). This CDR3 contains 16 residues. Trimming pared 5 bases from V and 1 base from J, leaving 18 bases between. The V gene's germline CDR1 is SEHNR and CDR2 FQNEAQ (reference sequence). The chain's CDR3 is CASSPTWGGASYEQYF. CDR3 DNA: TGTGCCAGCAGCCCCACGTGGGGGGGGGCATCCTACGAGCAGTACTTC.

This clonotype has a handful of counts. The J gene is TRBJ2-5, the V gene TRBV7-3, with a weak D call TRBD1 (6 bases). This CDR3 comprises 15 residues. Germline V CDR1 and CDR2: SGHTA, FQGTGA. V was cut by 10 bases and J by 1 base, with 19 bases left in between. CDR3 protein: CATQGPERTQETQYF. DNA of the CDR3: TGTGCCACCCAGGGGCCGGAACGGACCCAAGAGACCCAGTACTTC.